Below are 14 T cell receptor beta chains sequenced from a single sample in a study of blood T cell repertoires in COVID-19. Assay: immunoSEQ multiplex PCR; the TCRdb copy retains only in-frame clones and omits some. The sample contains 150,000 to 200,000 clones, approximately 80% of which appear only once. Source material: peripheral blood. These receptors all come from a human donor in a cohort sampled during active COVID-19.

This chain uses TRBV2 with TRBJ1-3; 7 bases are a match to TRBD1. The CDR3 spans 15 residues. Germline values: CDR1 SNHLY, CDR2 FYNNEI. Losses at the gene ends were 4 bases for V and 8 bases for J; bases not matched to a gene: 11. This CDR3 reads CASSATGAGVDTIYF. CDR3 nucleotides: TGTGCCAGCAGTGCCACAGGGGCCGGCGTCGACACCATATATTTT. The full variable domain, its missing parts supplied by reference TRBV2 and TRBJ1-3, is EPEVTQTPSHQVTQMGQEVILRCVPISNHLYFYWYRQILGQKVEFLVSFYNNEISEKSEIFDDQFSVERPDGSNFTLKIRSTKLEDSAMYFCASSATGAGVDTIYFGEGSWLTVV.

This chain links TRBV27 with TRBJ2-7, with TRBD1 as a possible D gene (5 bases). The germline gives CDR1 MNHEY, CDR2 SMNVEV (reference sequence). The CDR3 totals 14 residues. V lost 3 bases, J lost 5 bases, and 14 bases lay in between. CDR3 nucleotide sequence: TGTGCCAGCAGTTTCGGCAGGGAAGGTAACGAGCAGTACTTC. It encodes CASSFGREGNEQYF.

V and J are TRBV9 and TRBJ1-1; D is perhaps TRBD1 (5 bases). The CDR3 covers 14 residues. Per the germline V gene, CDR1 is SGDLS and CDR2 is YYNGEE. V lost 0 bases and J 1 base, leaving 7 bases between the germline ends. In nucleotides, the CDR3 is TGTGCCAGCAGCGTAGAACAGGAGAACACTGAAGCTTTCTTT. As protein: CASSVEQENTEAFF.

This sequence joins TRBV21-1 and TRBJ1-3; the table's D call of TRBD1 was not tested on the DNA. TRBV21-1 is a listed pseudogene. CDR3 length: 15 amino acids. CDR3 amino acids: CASRRDRVGGNTIYF. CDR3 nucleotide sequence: TGTGCCAGCAGGCGGGACAGGGTGGGAGGAAACACCATATATTTT.

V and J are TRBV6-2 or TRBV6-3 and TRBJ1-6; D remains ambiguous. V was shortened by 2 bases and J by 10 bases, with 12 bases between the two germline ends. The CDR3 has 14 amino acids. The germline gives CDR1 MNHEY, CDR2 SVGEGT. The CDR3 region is CASSYNGEGSPLHF. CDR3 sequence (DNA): TGTGCCAGCAGTTACAACGGAGAGGGATCACCCCTCCACTTT.

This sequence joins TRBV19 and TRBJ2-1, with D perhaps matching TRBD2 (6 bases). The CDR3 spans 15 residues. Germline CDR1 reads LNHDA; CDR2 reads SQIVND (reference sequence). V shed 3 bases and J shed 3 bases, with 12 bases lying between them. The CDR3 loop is CASSIRENLYNEQFF. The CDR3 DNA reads TGTGCCAGTAGTATTCGGGAGAATCTCTACAATGAGCAGTTCTTC. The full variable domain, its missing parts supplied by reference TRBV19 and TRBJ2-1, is DGGITQSPKYLFRKEGQNVTLSCEQNLNHDAMYWYRQDPGQGLRLIYYSQIVNDFQKGDIAEGYSVSREKKESFPLTVTSAQKNPTAFYLCASSIRENLYNEQFFGPGTRLTVL.

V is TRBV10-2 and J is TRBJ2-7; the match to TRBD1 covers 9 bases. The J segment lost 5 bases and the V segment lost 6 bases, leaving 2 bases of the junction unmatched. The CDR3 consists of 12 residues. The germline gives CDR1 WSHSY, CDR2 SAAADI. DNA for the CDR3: TGCGCCAGCAGCGGGACAGGGCACGAGCAGTACTTC. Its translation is CASSGTGHEQYF.

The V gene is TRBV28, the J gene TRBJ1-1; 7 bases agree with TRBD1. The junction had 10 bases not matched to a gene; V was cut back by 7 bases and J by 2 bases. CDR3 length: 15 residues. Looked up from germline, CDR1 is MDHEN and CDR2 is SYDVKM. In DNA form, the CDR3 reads TGTGCCAGCATCCTTGGACAGGTTTATAACACTGAAGCTTTCTTT. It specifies CASILGQVYNTEAFF.

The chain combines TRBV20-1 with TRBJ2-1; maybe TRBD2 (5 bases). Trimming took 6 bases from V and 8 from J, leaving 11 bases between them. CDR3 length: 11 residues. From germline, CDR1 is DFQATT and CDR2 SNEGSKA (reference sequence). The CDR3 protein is CSARDRDEQFF. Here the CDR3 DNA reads TGCAGTGCCCGGGATAGAGATGAGCAGTTCTTC.

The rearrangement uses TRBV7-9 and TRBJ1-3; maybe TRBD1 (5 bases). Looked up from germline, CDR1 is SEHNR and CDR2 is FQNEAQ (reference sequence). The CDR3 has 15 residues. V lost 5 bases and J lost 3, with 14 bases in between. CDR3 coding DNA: TGTGCCAGCAGCCTGGGGCCTCTCCATGGAAACACCATATATTTT. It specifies CASSLGPLHGNTIYF.

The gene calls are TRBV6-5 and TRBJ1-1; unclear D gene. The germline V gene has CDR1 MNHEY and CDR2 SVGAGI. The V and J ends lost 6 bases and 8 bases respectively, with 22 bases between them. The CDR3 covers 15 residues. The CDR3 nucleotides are TGTGCCAGCAGACGCCCCCCCGACCCACCCGGGGAAGCTTTCTTT. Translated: CASRRPPDPPGEAFF.

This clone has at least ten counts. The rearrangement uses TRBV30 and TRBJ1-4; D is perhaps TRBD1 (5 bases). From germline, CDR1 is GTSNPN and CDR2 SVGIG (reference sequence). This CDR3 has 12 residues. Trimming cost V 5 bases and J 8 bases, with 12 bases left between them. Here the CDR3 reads CAWAPGEEKLFF. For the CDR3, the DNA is TGTGCCTGGGCTCCGGGGGAGGAAAAACTGTTTTTT.

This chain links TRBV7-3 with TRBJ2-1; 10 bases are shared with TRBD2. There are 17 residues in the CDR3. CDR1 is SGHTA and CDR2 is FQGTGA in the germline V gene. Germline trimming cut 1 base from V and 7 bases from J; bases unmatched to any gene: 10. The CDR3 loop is CASSLRLAGEVGNEQFF. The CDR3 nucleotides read TGTGCCAGCAGCTTAAGGCTAGCGGGAGAGGTAGGGAATGAGCAGTTCTTC.

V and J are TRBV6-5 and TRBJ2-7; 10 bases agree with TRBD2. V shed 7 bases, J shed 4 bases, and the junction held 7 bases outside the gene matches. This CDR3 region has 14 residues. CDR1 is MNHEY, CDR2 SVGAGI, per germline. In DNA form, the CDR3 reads TGTGCCAGCACCCAAGCGGGGGGGCAATACGAGCAGTACTTC. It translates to CASTQAGGQYEQYF.